The 12 T cell receptor beta chains in this list originate from one sample, sequenced in a study of blood T cells in healthy people across ages. Sample-barcoded 5' priming and a J-beta primer mix drove a second PCR of roughly 6 to 12 cycles. Each CDR3 protein is one row after TCRdb ran MiXCR on the 5' RACE reads. Here the sample spans 1.8 million or so distinct CDR3 sequences, 39% being singletons. The sequencing input was blood. The receptors stem from a human donor in good health.

Here the CDR3 DNA reads TGTGCCAGCAGCTTATCCGGGACCGGGCCCTATGGGCAGTTCTTC. It specifies CASSLSGTGPYGQFF. The V call is TRBV7-2, the J call TRBJ2-1, with D tentatively TRBD1 or TRBD2 (5 bases each). Trimming removed 2 bases from V and 12 bases from J, with 20 bases in between. Germline CDR1 SGHTA, CDR2 FQGNSA. The CDR3 is 15 residues long.

The chain carries TRBV5-1 and TRBJ2-3; either TRBD1 or TRBD2 may supply D (6 bases each). This CDR3 spans 15 amino acids. Germline CDR1 reads SGHRS; CDR2 reads YFSETQ. Deletions cut 0 bases from V and 4 bases from J, with 12 bases between. The DNA for the CDR3 is TGCGCCAGCAGCTTGGAGGGGGGTGAGCCAGATACGCAGTATTTT. The encoded protein is CASSLEGGEPDTQYF.

J is TRBJ1-5 and V is TRBV28, with D uncertain. This CDR3 is built from 14 residues. Germline CDR1 reads MDHEN; CDR2 reads SYDVKM. The V gene lost 1 base and the J gene lost 7 bases, with 11 bases spanning the gap. CDR3 loop: CASSLSEKSQPQHF. In DNA form, the CDR3 reads TGTGCCAGCAGTTTATCAGAGAAATCACAGCCCCAGCATTTT.

This clonotype was seen at least ten times. The genes are TRBV7-3 and TRBJ2-1; 8 bases fit TRBD2. The CDR3 loop spans 13 amino acids. From germline, CDR1 is SGHTA and CDR2 FQGTGA. The junction had 4 bases not matched to a gene; V was cut back by 4 bases and J by 8 bases. The CDR3 is CASSSGGVDEQFF. For the CDR3, the DNA is TGTGCCAGCAGCTCCGGGGGGGTTGATGAGCAGTTCTTC.

V gene TRBV6-6 combines with J gene TRBJ2-1, with TRBD1 as a possible D gene (6 bases). The V gene lost 5 bases and the J gene lost 5 bases, with 19 bases spanning the gap. CDR1 is MNHNY, CDR2 SVGAGI, per germline (reference sequence). This CDR3 spans 16 amino acids. The CDR3 loop is CASSDARSQGNNEQFF. The CDR3 nucleotides are TGTGCCAGCAGTGACGCCCGGTCTCAGGGGAACAATGAGCAGTTCTTC.

This clonotype was detected only a few times. The V call is TRBV12-3 or TRBV12-4, the J call TRBJ1-5; 7 bases fit TRBD1. J lost 4 bases, V lost 6 bases, and 9 bases had no gene match. CDR3 size: 15 residues. The CDR3 nucleotides are TGTGCCAGCAGAACTAACGACAGGGCGAATCAGCCCCAGCATTTT. Amino acids: CASRTNDRANQPQHF.

V is TRBV15 and J is TRBJ2-1, with 8 positions matching TRBD1. The CDR3 sequence is 15 residues long. Germline V CDR1 and CDR2: LNHNV, YYDKDF (reference sequence). The trim removed 2 bases at V and 4 bases at J, leaving 4 bases unmatched. For the CDR3, the DNA is TGTGCCACCAGCAGAAGCCAGGGGGCATACAATGAGCAGTTCTTC. Amino acid sequence: CATSRSQGAYNEQFF.

The CDR3 region is CASSIDLDNEQFF. In DNA, the CDR3 is TGTGCCAGTAGTATAGATCTGGATAATGAGCAGTTCTTC. The chain has TRBV19 and TRBJ2-1; unclear D gene. V lost 0 bases, J lost 7 bases, and 7 bases lay in between. The CDR3 runs 13 residues. Germline-derived CDR1 and CDR2 are LNHDA and SQIVND (reference sequence).

This clonotype was detected a few times. The V call is TRBV4-1, the J call TRBJ2-5, with 8 bases fitting TRBD1. CDR1 and CDR2 (germline): MGHRA, YSYEKL. The CDR3 runs to 15 residues. The trim removed 1 base at V and 2 bases at J, leaving 3 bases unmatched. CDR3 nucleotides: TGCGCCAGCAGCCAAGGGGACAGGACTCAAGAGACCCAGTACTTC. Amino acids: CASSQGDRTQETQYF.

This clonotype was observed a few times. Compared with germline, one end of the junction differs, possibly owing to a read error. J is TRBJ2-5 and V is TRBV6-6; D may be TRBD2 (6 bases). From germline, CDR1 is MNHNY and CDR2 SVGAGI (reference sequence). This CDR3 contains 15 residues. The CDR3: CTSSSGGDHQETQYF. CDR3 DNA: TGTACCAGCAGTTCCGGCGGGGACCACCAAGAGACCCAGTACTTC.

The V call is TRBV5-5, the J call TRBJ2-5; D perhaps matches TRBD1 (5 bases). The J call may be in error: the DNA end matches TRBJ2-7 better. The germline V gene has CDR1 SGHKS and CDR2 YYEKEE (reference sequence). CDR3 length: 14 amino acids. The CDR3 is CASSLGATAYEQYF. In DNA form, the CDR3 reads TGTGCCAGCAGCCTAGGGGCCACCGCCTACGAGCAGTACTTC.

This chain uses TRBV15 with TRBJ2-5; D may correspond to TRBD1 or TRBD2 (5 bases each). TRBJ2-7 matches the DNA end more closely, so the J call is doubtful. From germline, CDR1 is LNHNV and CDR2 YYDKDF (reference sequence). The CDR3 runs to 13 residues. CDR3 loop: CATSRGDRYEQYF. The CDR3 DNA reads as TGTGCCACCAGCAGAGGGGACCGTTACGAGCAGTACTTC.